Listed here are 28 T cell receptor beta chains from one sample, sequenced in a study of blood T cell repertoires in COVID-19. Repertoires were generated with immunoSEQ multiplex PCR, while TCRdb's copy carries only in-frame clones and drops some. The table records about 300,000 clones, 75% to 90% of them present only once. Sequenced input: PBMCs or T cells enriched from blood (not recorded which). These receptor sequences come from a woman aged 35 to 49 who had recovered from COVID-19.

The J gene is TRBJ1-1, the V gene TRBV3-1 (or the pseudogene TRBV3-2); D gene uncertain. Germline V CDR1 and CDR2: LGHDT, YNNKEL (reference sequence). This CDR3 comprises 16 residues. V lost 2 bases and J 5 bases, leaving 18 bases between the germline ends. In nucleotides, the CDR3 is TGTGCCAGCAGCCAATATGGGTCTCGGGGTCTGACTGAAGCTTTCTTT. It yields the protein CASSQYGSRGLTEAFF.

The J gene is TRBJ1-3, the V gene TRBV3-1 (or the pseudogene TRBV3-2), with D perhaps matching TRBD1 (5 bases). This CDR3 contains 16 residues. Trimming stripped 2 bases from V and 3 bases from J, with 14 bases between. Germline V gene lookup returns CDR1 LGHDT and CDR2 YNNKEL (reference sequence). The chain's CDR3 is CASSQNYWGVGNTIYF. The CDR3 DNA reads TGTGCCAGCAGCCAAAATTATTGGGGGGTTGGAAACACCATATATTTT.

J is TRBJ2-3 and V is TRBV15; D call uncertain. V was shortened by 0 bases and J by 5 bases, with 9 bases between the two germline ends. The CDR3 loop spans 14 amino acids. Germline CDR1 LNHNV, CDR2 YYDKDF (reference sequence). Here the CDR3 DNA reads TGTGCCACCAGCAGAGATCTGCCGGGAGATACGCAGTATTTT. Translation: CATSRDLPGDTQYF.

The chain combines TRBV9 with TRBJ1-4; a possible D gene is TRBD1 (6 bases). V dropped 3 bases and J dropped 4 bases, with 13 bases sitting between them. Germline V lookup: CDR1 SGDLS, CDR2 YYNGEE. The CDR3 runs 15 residues. The CDR3: CASSGGTRDNEKLFF. The CDR3 coding sequence is TGTGCCAGCAGCGGGGGGACAAGAGATAATGAAAAACTGTTTTTT.

V usage is TRBV27 and J usage is TRBJ2-3; TRBD1 agrees at 7 bases. J lost 2 bases, V lost 6 bases, and 11 bases had no gene match. In germline, CDR1 is MNHEY, CDR2 SMNVEV (reference sequence). The length of the CDR3 is 16 residues. The DNA of the CDR3 is TGTGCCAGCAGAATATCCGGACAGGTCATCACAGATACGCAGTATTTT. This translates into CASRISGQVITDTQYF.

V and J are TRBV11-2 and TRBJ1-2; 7 bases are shared with TRBD1. Per germline, CDR1 SGHAT and CDR2 FQNNGV. J lost 8 bases, V lost 5 bases, and 20 bases had no gene match. The CDR3 covers 17 residues. CDR3 amino acids: CASSLNSQGGIVQGYTF. CDR3 sequence (DNA): TGTGCCAGCAGCCTTAACTCTCAGGGGGGAATTGTACAAGGCTACACCTTC.

J is TRBJ2-5 and V is TRBV11-2; 10 nucleotides line up with TRBD2. J gave up 1 base and V 2 bases, and 10 bases lay outside the gene matches. This CDR3 comprises 18 residues. Germline lookup yields CDR1 SGHAT and CDR2 FQNNGV. CDR3 nucleotide sequence: TGTGCCAGCAGCTTAACAGTAGGGAGCGGGGGGGCCCAAGAGACCCAGTACTTC. The encoded protein is CASSLTVGSGGAQETQYF.

This clone came up a few times. The rearrangement joins TRBV15 to TRBJ1-2; the D gene is possibly TRBD1 (6 bases). Trimming shortened V by 1 base and J by 2 bases, and 11 bases separated the two germline ends. Germline V gives CDR1 LNHNV, CDR2 YYDKDF (reference sequence). The CDR3 length is 15 residues. The CDR3 region has the DNA TGTGCCACCAGCAGAGGCCAGGGGCGCAACTATGGCTACACCTTC. Its protein is CATSRGQGRNYGYTF.

This chain joins TRBV5-1 and TRBJ2-1; 9 positions match TRBD2. CDR1 is SGHRS, CDR2 YFSETQ, per germline. V lost 4 bases, J lost 7 bases, and 12 bases stayed unmatched. The CDR3 totals 16 residues. For the CDR3, the DNA is TGCGCCAGCAGCCCCTTACCTAGCGGGACCGGGAATGAGCAGTTCTTC. Protein: CASSPLPSGTGNEQFF.

The V call is TRBV19, the J call TRBJ1-1; 8 bases match TRBD1. Trimming at V came to 4 bases and at J to 7 bases, leaving 2 bases not matched to a gene. This CDR3 comprises 12 residues. CDR1 and CDR2 (germline): LNHDA, SQIVND (reference sequence). This chain's CDR3 is CASSNDRGEAFF. CDR3 bases: TGTGCCAGTAGTAACGACAGGGGTGAAGCTTTCTTT.

The chain has TRBV30 and TRBJ2-7; perhaps TRBD2 as D (6 bases). The germline V gene encodes CDR1 GTSNPN and CDR2 SVGIG (reference sequence). V shed 5 bases and J shed 6 bases, with 17 bases lying between them. The CDR3 spans 13 residues. The CDR3 nucleotides read TGTGCCTGGGAACCGGGGGATCCGGGCGAGCAGTACTTC. Amino acids: CAWEPGDPGEQYF.

This clone was detected only once. J is TRBJ1-4 and V is TRBV21-1; the table's TRBD1 call for D was not verified on the DNA. TRBV21-1 is listed as a pseudogene. The CDR3 extends over 17 amino acids. The CDR3 DNA is TGTGCCAGCAGCAAAGCTGGACAGGGGCTAAGGGCTGAAAAACTGTTTTTT. This codes for CASSKAGQGLRAEKLFF.

V usage is TRBV18 and J usage is TRBJ2-7; perhaps TRBD2 as D (5 bases). Trimming removed 6 bases from V and 0 bases from J, with 9 bases in between. The germline V gene encodes CDR1 KGHSH and CDR2 LQKENI. CDR3 length: 13 amino acids. The CDR3 DNA is TGTGCCAGCTCCGCGGGTCTCTCCTACGAGCAGTACTTC. Protein product: CASSAGLSYEQYF.

The CDR3 nucleotides read TGTGCCAGTATGGACCGGGGGGGGAATGAAAAACTGTTTTTT. It is translated as CASMDRGGNEKLFF. This chain links TRBV19 with TRBJ1-4, with TRBD1 as a possible D gene (5 bases). V lost 7 bases, J lost 5 bases, and 14 bases lay in between. From germline, CDR1 is LNHDA and CDR2 SQIVND (reference sequence). The CDR3 extends over 14 amino acids.

The chain is built from TRBV7-2 and TRBJ1-6; 7 bases align to TRBD1. The V and J ends lost 8 bases and 4 bases, in that order; junction bases with no gene match: 8. This CDR3 is 15 amino acids long. Germline V gene lookup returns CDR1 SGHTA and CDR2 FQGNSA. The CDR3 here is CASGGRGRYNSPLHF. DNA of the CDR3: TGTGCCAGCGGGGGTAGGGGGCGATATAATTCACCCCTCCACTTT.

The gene calls are TRBV28 and TRBJ1-3; D not certain. V lost 2 bases to trimming and J lost 9 bases, with 20 bases between them. The CDR3 contains 16 residues. Per the germline V gene, CDR1 is MDHEN and CDR2 is SYDVKM. The CDR3 loop reads CASSLSGERASGTIYF. The CDR3 DNA reads as TGTGCCAGCAGTTTAAGCGGGGAAAGAGCGTCGGGCACCATATATTTT.

The chain employs TRBV11-2 and TRBJ2-1; 9 nucleotides match TRBD2. The CDR3 extends over 15 amino acids. With 8 bases clipped from V and 4 bases from J, the junction kept 9 bases outside the gene matches. The germline gives CDR1 SGHAT, CDR2 FQNNGV. Here the CDR3 reads CASQWGLAKYNEQFF. The CDR3 DNA reads as TGTGCCAGCCAGTGGGGACTAGCCAAGTACAATGAGCAGTTCTTC.

V and J are TRBV5-5 and TRBJ2-5; 13 bases fit TRBD2. In germline, CDR1 is SGHKS, CDR2 YYEKEE (reference sequence). The CDR3 runs to 17 residues. J lost 2 bases, V lost 0 bases, and 4 bases had no gene match. The CDR3 reads CASSLGLAGGVQETQYF. Here the CDR3 DNA reads TGTGCCAGCAGCTTGGGACTAGCGGGAGGAGTACAAGAGACCCAGTACTTC.

This rearrangement joins TRBV7-2 to TRBJ1-6, with D possibly matching TRBD1 (6 bases). Germline CDR1 reads SGHTA; CDR2 reads FQGNSA. The V and J ends lost 0 bases and 9 bases respectively, with 15 bases between them. The CDR3 consists of 16 residues. The CDR3 coding sequence is TGTGCCAGCAGCTTAGCGCTAACAGGGTTTGGTTCACCCCTCCACTTT. Protein: CASSLALTGFGSPLHF.

V and J are TRBV11-1 and TRBJ2-5, with D unresolved. The germline V and J ends were trimmed by 6 bases and 2 bases, with 10 bases remaining between them. The CDR3 consists of 13 residues. Germline V gene lookup returns CDR1 SGHAT and CDR2 FQDESV (reference sequence). CDR3 protein: CASRPDSQETQYF. CDR3 coding DNA: TGTGCCAGCAGGCCCGACTCGCAAGAGACCCAGTACTTC.

This rearrangement joins TRBV19 to TRBJ2-1, with D uncertain. This CDR3 has 16 residues. Between the trimmed V and J ends, which lost 4 bases and 8 bases, there was a span of 21 bases. Germline CDR1 LNHDA, CDR2 SQIVND (reference sequence). This CDR3 reads CASSTPGYTLFHEQFF. The CDR3, as DNA: TGTGCCAGTAGTACCCCCGGCTACACACTATTCCATGAGCAGTTCTTC.

The chain joins TRBV6-5 to TRBJ2-1; unclear D gene. Germline V CDR1 and CDR2: MNHEY, SVGAGI. The length of the CDR3 is 15 residues. Deletions cut 10 bases from V and 3 bases from J, with 19 bases between. CDR3 bases: TGTGCCACCCTACCTGGAGCGCTTCACTACAATGAGCAGTTCTTC. Translation: CATLPGALHYNEQFF.

This chain links TRBV24-1 with TRBJ2-1; D is undetermined. This CDR3 region has 14 residues. Trimming removed 3 bases from V and 6 bases from J, with 11 bases in between. Germline CDR1 and CDR2: KGHDR and SFDVKD. The CDR3 sequence: CATSDPTTTNEQFF. For the CDR3, the DNA is TGTGCCACCAGTGATCCAACTACCACCAATGAGCAGTTCTTC.

The chain employs TRBV30 and TRBJ1-2; 12 bases line up with TRBD1. Germline-derived CDR1 and CDR2 are GTSNPN and SVGIG (reference sequence). Germline trimming cut 2 bases from V and 5 bases from J; bases unmatched to any gene: 12. The CDR3 runs 17 residues. In DNA, the CDR3 is TGTGCCTGGAGTCCGACCCCCGGGACAGGGGGCAGGTATGGCTACACCTTC. It translates to CAWSPTPGTGGRYGYTF.

The rearrangement links TRBV10-3 to TRBJ1-6, with 7 bases matching TRBD1. Germline CDR1 and CDR2: ENHRY and SYGVKD. The CDR3 loop spans 13 amino acids. The J segment lost 7 bases and the V segment lost 8 bases, leaving 5 bases of the junction unmatched. The CDR3 DNA reads as TGTGCCATCGGTCAACAGGGGAATTCACCCCTCCACTTT. This gives the protein CAIGQQGNSPLHF.

A single count supports this clone. J is TRBJ1-2 and V is TRBV5-1; D might be TRBD1 (6 bases). The CDR3 contains 14 residues. Trimming removed 0 bases at V and 4 bases at J, with 10 bases between. Germline CDR1 reads SGHRS; CDR2 reads YFSETQ. CDR3 in DNA: TGCGCCAGCAGCTTGGCCACACAGGGCTATGGCTACACCTTC. It encodes CASSLATQGYGYTF.

The V and J genes are TRBV5-4 and TRBJ2-7; TRBD1 matches 8 bases. This CDR3 has 14 amino acids. V lost 5 bases and J lost 4; bases outside the gene matches: 8. Germline CDR1 reads SGHNT; CDR2 reads YYREEE (reference sequence). The CDR3 loop reads CASSYDRGGYEQYF. As DNA, the CDR3 is TGTGCCAGCAGTTACGACAGGGGTGGTTACGAGCAGTACTTC. The full variable domain, in which reference TRBV5-4 and TRBJ2-7 provide the parts outside the CDR3, is ETGVTQSPTHLIKTRGQQVTLRCSSQSGHNTVSWYQQALGQGPQFIFQYYREEENGRGNFPPRFSGLQFPNYSSELNVNALELDDSALYLCASSYDRGGYEQYFGPGTRLTVT.

This chain uses TRBV30 with TRBJ1-5; D is undetermined. This CDR3 is built from 14 residues. Germline assignment: CDR1 GTSNPN and CDR2 SVGIG (reference sequence). V lost 2 bases to trimming and J lost 4 bases, with 12 bases between them. Here the CDR3 reads CAWSSAGLNQPQHF. For the CDR3, the DNA is TGTGCCTGGAGTTCTGCAGGTCTTAATCAGCCCCAGCATTTT.